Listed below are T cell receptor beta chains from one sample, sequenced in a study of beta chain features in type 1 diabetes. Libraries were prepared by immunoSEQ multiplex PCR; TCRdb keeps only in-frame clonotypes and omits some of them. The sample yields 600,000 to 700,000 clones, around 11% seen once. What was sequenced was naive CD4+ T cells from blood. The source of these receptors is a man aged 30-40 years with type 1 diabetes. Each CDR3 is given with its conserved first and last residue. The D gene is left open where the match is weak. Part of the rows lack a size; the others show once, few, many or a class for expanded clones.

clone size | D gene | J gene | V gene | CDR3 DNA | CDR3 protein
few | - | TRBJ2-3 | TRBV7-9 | TGTGCCAGCAGCCAAATGGGGAGTTGGGCCACAGATACGCAGTATTTT | CASSQMGSWATDTQYF
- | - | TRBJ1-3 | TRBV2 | TGTGCCAGCAGTGACGCAGGGAGCTCTGGAAACACCATATATTTT | CASSDAGSSGNTIYF
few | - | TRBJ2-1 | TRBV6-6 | TGTGCCAGCAGCCTAGCCCAATCCTACAATGAGCAGTTCTTC | CASSLAQSYNEQFF
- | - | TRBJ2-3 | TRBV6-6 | TGTGCCAGCAGTTACTTAGGCCGGGGGGATACGCAGTATTTT | CASSYLGRGDTQYF
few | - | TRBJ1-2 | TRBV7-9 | TGTGCCAGCAGCTCACAGGGTTATGGCTACACCTTC | CASSSQGYGYTF
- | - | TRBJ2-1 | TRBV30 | TGTGCCTGGAACCCCGGGGGGCTGAATTTGAGGAATGAGCAGTTCTTC | CAWNPGGLNLRNEQFF
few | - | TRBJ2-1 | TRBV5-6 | TGTGCCAGCATCCTCCGAGGGACGGGTAATAATGAGCAGTTCTTC | CASILRGTGNNEQFF
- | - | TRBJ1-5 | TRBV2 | TGTGCCAGCATGGGGAGTAGCAATCAGCCCCAGCATTTT | CASMGSSNQPQHF
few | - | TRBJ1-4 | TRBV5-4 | TGTGCCAGCAGCTCGGACACTAATGAAAAACTGTTTTTT | CASSSDTNEKLFF
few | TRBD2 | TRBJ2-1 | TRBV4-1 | TGCGCCAGCAGCCAAGGGGCTAGCGGGGGGGAGGTGGATGAGCAGTTCTTC | CASSQGASGGEVDEQFF
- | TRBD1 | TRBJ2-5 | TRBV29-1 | TGCAGCGTTGTTGGGACAGGGAGCCAAGAGACCCAGTACTTC | CSVVGTGSQETQYF
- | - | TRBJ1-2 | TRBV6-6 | TGTGCCAGCAGCCAGACTGATTATGGCTACACCTTC | CASSQTDYGYTF
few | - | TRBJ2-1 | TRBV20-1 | TGCAGTGCTAGATTTGGCAATGAGCAGTTCTTC | CSARFGNEQFF
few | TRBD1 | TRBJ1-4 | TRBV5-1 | TGCGCCAGCAGCGGACAGGGGGCAACCTTAAATGAAAAACTGTTTTTT | CASSGQGATLNEKLFF
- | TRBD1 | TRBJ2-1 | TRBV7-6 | TGTGCCAGCAGCCCTCTCAACCCGGGACAGGGGAACGGCAATGAGCAGTTCTTC | CASSPLNPGQGNGNEQFF